The TCR beta chain under discussion was sequenced for a study of STAT3 mutations in large granular lymphocyte leukemia. Study outcomes and limitations: In T-cell large granular lymphocyte leukemia, about half of patients showed multiple immunodominant subclonotypes.

On this clone itself: Its specificity is unknown.

Each sample's TCRbeta library yielded on average around 41,000 productive templates. Sequenced by immunoSEQ multiplex PCR; TCRdb stores in-frame clones only, minus some. The sample holds approximately 42,000 clones, roughly three quarters seen once. CDR1 is MNHEY and CDR2 is SVGAGI in the germline V gene. The V segment lost 0 bases and the J segment 7 bases; nucleotides outside the gene matches: 3. The CDR3 has 14 residues. This TCR came from a human donor with T large granular lymphocyte leukemia. Some clones in this sample may be carry-over from other donors' samples. This chain connects TRBV6-5 to TRBJ2-1, with 7 bases identical to TRBD2. The sample was PBMCs. CDR3 nucleotides: TGTGCCAGCAGTTACTCGGGGGGGTGGAATGAGCAGTTCTTC. Protein: CASSYSGGWNEQFF.